This TCR beta chain is from a study of spatial heterogeneity in lung cancer. Study overall: A total of more than 65 untreated early-stage non-small cell lung cancer patients served as donors. Sequencing of follow-up PBMC samples took place when they were available, at a median of about 2 years after resection.

One entry per CDR3 protein, called by TCRdb with MiXCR from the 5' RACE reads. This table holds fewer than 25,000 distinct CDR3 sequences, around 10% found once. General study points: Follow-up blood showed ubiquitous expanded tumor TCRs less than blood at resection did.

This clonotype was counted only a few times. Its antigen is unidentified. V shed 4 bases and J shed 4 bases, with 10 bases lying between them. Germline loops: CDR1 MGHRA, CDR2 YSYEKL. This CDR3 comprises 14 residues. Noted time point: blood at routine non-recurrence follow-up after resection. Whole RNA obtained from tumor, nontumor lung or frozen PBMC underwent sequencing without sorting. The source is a male donor with early-stage non-small cell lung cancer. Material: PBMCs, obtained at follow-up. The rearrangement joins TRBV4-1 to TRBJ1-4; TRBD1 might be the D (6 bases). The CDR3 reads CASSLRGHNEKLFF. CDR3 coding DNA: TGCGCCAGCAGCCTTCGGGGGCATAATGAAAAACTGTTTTTT.